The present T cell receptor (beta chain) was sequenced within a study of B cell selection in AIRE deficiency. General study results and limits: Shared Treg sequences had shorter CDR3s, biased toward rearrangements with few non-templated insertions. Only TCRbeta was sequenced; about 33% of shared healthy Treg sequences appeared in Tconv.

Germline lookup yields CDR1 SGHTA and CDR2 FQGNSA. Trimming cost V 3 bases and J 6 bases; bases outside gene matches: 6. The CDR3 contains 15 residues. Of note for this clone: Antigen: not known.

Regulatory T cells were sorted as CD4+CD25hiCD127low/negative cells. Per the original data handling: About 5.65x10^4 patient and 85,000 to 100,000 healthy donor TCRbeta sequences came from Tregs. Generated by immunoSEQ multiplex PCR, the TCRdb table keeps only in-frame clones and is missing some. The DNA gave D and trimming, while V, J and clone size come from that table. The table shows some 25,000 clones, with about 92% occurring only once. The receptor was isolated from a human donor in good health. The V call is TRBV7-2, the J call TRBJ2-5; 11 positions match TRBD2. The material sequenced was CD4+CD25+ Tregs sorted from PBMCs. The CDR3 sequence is CASSFASGGRQTQYF. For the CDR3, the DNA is TGTGCCAGCAGCTTCGCTAGCGGGGGGAGACAGACCCAGTACTTC.